This TCR beta chain is from a study of blood T cell repertoires in COVID-19. The V gene lost 2 bases and the J gene lost 2 bases, with 9 bases spanning the gap. This CDR3 has 15 residues. Germline V gene sequence: CDR1 MNHNY, CDR2 SVGAGI (reference sequence). In the authors' workflow: Amplification with reference gene primers provided the estimates of nucleated cell counts. The assay was immunoSEQ multiplex PCR, and TCRdb's table has in-frame clones only and misses some. V, J and clone size reflect that table, while D and trimming were determined from the DNA. The repertoire holds 350,000 to 450,000 clones, 85% seen once, with under 4% in the top ten.

The chain uses TRBV6-6 and TRBJ2-2; D may be TRBD1 (6 bases). The sequenced material came from peripheral blood. The TCR sequence derives from a woman under 30 with acute or convalescent COVID-19. CDR3 nucleotide sequence: TGTGCCAGCAGTTACCCGGGACACAACACCGGGGAGCTGTTTTTT. Encoded protein: CASSYPGHNTGELFF.